The T cell receptor (beta chain) described here comes from a study of identical twins. This clonotype was observed a handful of times. Its target is not known. General study results and limits: Where beta out-of-frame sequences were concerned, excess twin sharing was weaker.

TCRdb reprocessed the 5' RACE reads with MiXCR, giving one entry per CDR3 protein. The repertoire has over 600,000 distinct CDR3 sequences, 21% of them found once; the top ten carry around 4.4%. With 6 bases clipped from V and 2 bases from J, the junction kept 4 bases outside the gene matches. This CDR3 has 13 amino acids. Germline V gene data show CDR1 as MNHNS and CDR2 as SASEGT. This sample was also put to use in a study of T cells expressing NK-cell markers. According to that study: It was sorted CD3+CD56-NKG2C+, CD3+CD56+NKG2C- and CD3+CD56+NKG2C+ T cells that provided the TCR beta repertoires. Among CD8+ T cells from about six donors, dominant NKG2C+ clonotypes accounted for about 1.0-7.0%.

The receptor was isolated from a woman aged 18-30 years in good health. This chain connects TRBV6-1 to TRBJ2-7; 7 bases align to TRBD1. Specimen: PBMCs. The CDR3 reads CASRERGPYEQYF. The CDR3 DNA follows: TGTGCCAGCAGGGAGAGGGGGCCCTACGAGCAGTACTTC.